A selection of T cell receptor beta chains follows, all from one sample in a study of T cell repertoires in cytomegalovirus infection. TCRdb reprocessed the reads via MiXCR and lists one record per CDR3 protein. The sample includes hundreds of thousands of distinct CDR3 sequences, roughly a third of them seen just once. These receptors' antigens are unknown. Sample: cultured PBMCs, taken from culture after CMV antigen stimulation. The origin of the receptors is a human donor in good health (CMV status not recorded). Some clones in this sample may be carry-over from other donors' samples. Each CDR3 is given with its conserved first and last residue. D genes are given only for firm matches. Size is omitted from some rows. Given values are once, few, many or a class for expanded clones.

>17|few|TRBD1|TRBJ1-5|TRBV6-1
TGTGCCAGCCGACAGGGGCTGCTCGGGAGGAGCAATCAGCCCCAGCATTTT
CASRQGLLGRSNQPQHF
>15|many|.|TRBJ2-1|TRBV27
TGTGCCAGCAGTTCCGGGACGGTGGGGTACAATGAGCAGTTCTTC
CASSSGTVGYNEQFF
>15|few|TRBD1|TRBJ1-5|TRBV6-1
TGTGCCAGCAGTGAAGCAGGGGGCACCGATCAGCCCCAGCATTTT
CASSEAGGTDQPQHF
>16|.|TRBD1|TRBJ1-4|TRBV28
TGTGCCAGCAGCCGTACTACAGGGGGCAGGAATGAAAAACTGTTTTTT
CASSRTTGGRNEKLFF
>14|.|.|TRBJ2-3|TRBV6-2/TRBV6-3
TGTGCCAGCAGCCGCGGACTAACCACAGATACGCAGTATTTT
CASSRGLTTDTQYF
>15|.|.|TRBJ1-1|TRBV4-1
TGCGCCAGCAGCCTAAATTGGCTGGGCGGCACTGAAGCTTTCTTT
CASSLNWLGGTEAFF
>15|few|.|TRBJ1-2|TRBV12-3/TRBV12-4
TGTGCCAGCAGTTCGGGCTCAACCTTAAACTATGGCTACACCTTC
CASSSGSTLNYGYTF
>19|.|.|TRBJ1-6|TRBV4-3
TGCGCCAGCAGCCAAGATGGGGCAGGGGATAGCTCCTATAATTCACCCCTCCACTTT
CASSQDGAGDSSYNSPLHF
>12|many|.|TRBJ2-3|TRBV7-3
TGTGCCAGCAGTTTAAAGGGAGATACGCAGTATTTT
CASSLKGDTQYF
>16|.|TRBD2|TRBJ2-3|TRBV6-2/TRBV6-3
TGTGCCAGCAGTTACGGTCCGCGCGGGAGGAGAGATACGCAGTATTTT
CASSYGPRGRRDTQYF
>12|few|.|TRBJ2-2|TRBV6-2/TRBV6-3
TGTGCCAGCAGTGGTTGGGACAGGGAGCTGTTTTTT
CASSGWDRELFF
>16|.|.|TRBJ1-1|TRBV4-1
TGCGCCAGCAGCCAAGGGTGGGGCGTGGGGAACACTGAAGCTTTCTTT
CASSQGWGVGNTEAFF
>15|few|.|TRBJ1-1|TRBV11-2
TGTGCCAGCAGCGCACGGGACCACCGGAACACTGAAGCTTTCTTT
CASSARDHRNTEAFF
>16|.|.|TRBJ2-3|TRBV4-1
TGCGCCAGCAGCCAAGGCCAGGGACCTTACACAGATACGCAGTATTTT
CASSQGQGPYTDTQYF
>11|.|.|TRBJ2-1|TRBV24-1
TGTGCCACCAACCCGGGAGATGAGCAGTTCTTC
CATNPGDEQFF
>15|.|.|TRBJ2-1|TRBV19
TGTGCCAGTAGTATGGGTGGGAGTTCTTACAATGAGCAGTTCTTC
CASSMGGSSYNEQFF
>14|few|.|TRBJ2-7|TRBV6-5
TGTGCCAGCAGTTACGGGGACCACTCCTACGAGCAGTACTTC
CASSYGDHSYEQYF
>15|few|TRBD1|TRBJ2-1|TRBV7-2
TGTGCCAGCAGCGCCTCAGGGGGCGTCTACAATGAGCAGTTCTTC
CASSASGGVYNEQFF
>13|.|.|TRBJ2-3|TRBV7-3
TGTGCCAGCAGCTTACGGGGATTTGATACGCAGTATTTT
CASSLRGFDTQYF
>20|.|TRBD1|TRBJ1-5|TRBV28
TGTGCCAGCAGTTCCCCACGGTTGGGACAGAGCTCATATAGCAATCAGCCCCAGCATTTT
CASSSPRLGQSSYSNQPQHF
>14|few|TRBD1|TRBJ2-2|TRBV7-2
TGTGCCAGCAGCTTGGACAGGGCAAACGGGGAGCTGTTTTTT
CASSLDRANGELFF